This TCR beta chain was sequenced during a study of beta chain features in type 1 diabetes. Study at large: The examined sorted cells totaled some 99 million across samples. Study-level results: Shorter templates may be favored by PCR, equally so in patients and controls.

As regards this clone: Its specificity is unknown.

The investigators reverse transcribed all of the isolated RNA, so they sequenced expressed TCRB transcripts. Generated by immunoSEQ multiplex PCR, the TCRdb table keeps only in-frame clones and is missing some. The sample carries approximately 160,000 clones, about 7.3% recorded once. Donors underwent one heparinised blood draw, about 120 mL on average. Purity of each sorted population was above 98%. The germline V gene has CDR1 KGHSH and CDR2 LQKENI. Trimming left V 1 base short and J 6 bases short, with 13 bases between. This CDR3 is built from 15 residues. Sequencing was carried out using central memory CD4+ T cells from blood. The rearrangement links TRBV18 to TRBJ2-4; D possibly corresponds to TRBD2 (5 bases). The sequence derives from a man aged 18 to 30 in good health. The CDR3 sequence is CASSPRVASGNIQYF. For the CDR3, the DNA is TGTGCCAGCTCACCACGAGTAGCCAGCGGAAACATTCAGTACTTC.